This TCR beta chain is from a study of T-cell reconstitution after alpha-beta-depleted transplantation in children. The CDR3 length is 10 residues. Germline V gene data show CDR1 as DFQATT and CDR2 as SNEGSKA (reference sequence). The V gene lost 2 bases and the J gene lost 8 bases, with 4 bases spanning the gap. Molecular barcoding with unique molecular identifiers was used for the TCRbeta library. TCRdb called the PCR reads again in MiXCR, with one record for every CDR3 protein. This sample yields 300,000 or so distinct CDR3 sequences, of which approximately 9.8% are seen a single time; over 9.5% belongs to the top ten.

The genes are TRBV20-1 and TRBJ2-1, with D unclear. The material was PBMCs from the stem cell graft donor, obtained from the stem cell graft. The TCR comes from a human donor who donated a stem cell graft to a child with SCID. CDR3 bases: TGCAGTGCTAGATTCCATGAGCAGTTCTTC. As protein: CSARFHEQFF.